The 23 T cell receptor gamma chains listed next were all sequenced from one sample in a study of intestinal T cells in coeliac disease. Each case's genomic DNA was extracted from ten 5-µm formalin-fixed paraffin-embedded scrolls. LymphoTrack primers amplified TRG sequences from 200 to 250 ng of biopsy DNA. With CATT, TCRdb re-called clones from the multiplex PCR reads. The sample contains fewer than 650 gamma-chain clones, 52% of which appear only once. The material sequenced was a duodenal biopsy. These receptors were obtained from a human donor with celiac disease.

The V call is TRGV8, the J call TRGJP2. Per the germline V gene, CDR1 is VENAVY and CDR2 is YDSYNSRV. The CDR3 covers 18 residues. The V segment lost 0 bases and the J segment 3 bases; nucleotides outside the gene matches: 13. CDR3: CATWDRGIYRGSDWIKTF. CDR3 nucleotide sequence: TGTGCCACCTGGGATAGGGGTATATATCGTGGTAGTGATTGGATCAAGACGTTT.

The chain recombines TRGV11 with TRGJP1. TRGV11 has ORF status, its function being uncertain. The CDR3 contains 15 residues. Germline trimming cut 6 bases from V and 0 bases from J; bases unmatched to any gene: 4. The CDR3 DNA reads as TGTGCCTGCTGGATTGCGGATACCACTGGTTGGTTCAAGATATTT. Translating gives CACWIADTTGWFKIF.

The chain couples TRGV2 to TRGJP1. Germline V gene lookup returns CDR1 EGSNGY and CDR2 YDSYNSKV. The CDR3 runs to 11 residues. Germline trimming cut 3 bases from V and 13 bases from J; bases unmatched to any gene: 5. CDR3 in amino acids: CATWDMLFKIF. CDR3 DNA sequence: TGTGCCACCTGGGACATGTTGTTCAAGATATTT.

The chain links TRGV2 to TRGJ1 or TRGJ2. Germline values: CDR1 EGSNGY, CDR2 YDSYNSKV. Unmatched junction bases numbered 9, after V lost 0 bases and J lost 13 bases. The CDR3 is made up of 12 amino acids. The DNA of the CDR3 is TGTGCCACCTGGGACGGGGATATAAGAAAACTCTTT. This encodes CATWDGDIRKLF.

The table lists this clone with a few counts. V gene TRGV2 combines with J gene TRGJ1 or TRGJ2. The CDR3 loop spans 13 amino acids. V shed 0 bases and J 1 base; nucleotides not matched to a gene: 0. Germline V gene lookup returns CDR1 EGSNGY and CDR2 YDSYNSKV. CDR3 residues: CATWDGNYYKKLF. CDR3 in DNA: TGTGCCACCTGGGACGGGAATTATTATAAGAAACTCTTT.

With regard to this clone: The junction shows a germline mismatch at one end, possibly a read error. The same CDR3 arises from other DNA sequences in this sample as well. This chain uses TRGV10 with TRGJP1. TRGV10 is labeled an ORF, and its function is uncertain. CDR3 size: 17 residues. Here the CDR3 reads CAAWEGGGGTTGWFKIF. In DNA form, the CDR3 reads TGCGCTGCGTGGGAGGGGGGGGGGGGCACCACTGGTTGGTTCAAGATATTT.

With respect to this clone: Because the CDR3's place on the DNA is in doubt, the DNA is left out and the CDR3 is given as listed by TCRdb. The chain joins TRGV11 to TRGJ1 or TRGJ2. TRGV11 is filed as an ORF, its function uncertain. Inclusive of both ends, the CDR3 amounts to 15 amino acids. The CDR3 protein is CTTVPAGFFRLKKLF.

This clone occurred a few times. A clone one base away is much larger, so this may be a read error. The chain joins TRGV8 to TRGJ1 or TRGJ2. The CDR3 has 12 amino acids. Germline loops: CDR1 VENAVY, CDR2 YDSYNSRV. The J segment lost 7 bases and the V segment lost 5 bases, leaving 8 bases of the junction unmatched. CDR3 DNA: TGTGCCACCTGGGTTGACGACTATAAGAAACTCTTT. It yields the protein CATWVDDYKKLF.

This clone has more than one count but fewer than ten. The CDR3 is CATWDGRYYYKKLF. The DNA for the CDR3 is TGTGCCACCTGGGATGGAAGATATTATTATAAGAAACTCTTT. V gene TRGV4 combines with J gene TRGJ1 or TRGJ2. V trimming: 1 base; J trimming: 2 bases; junction bases outside the gene matches: 5. CDR3 length: 14 residues. The germline V gene has CDR1 EGSTGY and CDR2 YDSYTSSV.

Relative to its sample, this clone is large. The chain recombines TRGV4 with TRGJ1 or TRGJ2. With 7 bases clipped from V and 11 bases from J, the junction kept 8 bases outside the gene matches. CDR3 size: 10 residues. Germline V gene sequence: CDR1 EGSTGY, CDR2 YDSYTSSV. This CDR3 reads CATCPWEKLF. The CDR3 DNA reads TGTGCCACCTGTCCATGGGAGAAACTCTTT.

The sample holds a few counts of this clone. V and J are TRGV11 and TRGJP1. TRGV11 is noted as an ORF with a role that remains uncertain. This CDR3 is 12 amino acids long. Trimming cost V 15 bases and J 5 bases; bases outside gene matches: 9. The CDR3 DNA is TGTGCCCGCCGTGGAACTGGTTGGTTCAAGATATTT. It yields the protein CARRGTGWFKIF.

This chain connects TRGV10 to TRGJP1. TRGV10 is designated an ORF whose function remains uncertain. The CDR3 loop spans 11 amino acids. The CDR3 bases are TGTGCCTGCGTGGATCATTGGTTCAAGATATTT. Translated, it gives CACVDHWFKIF.

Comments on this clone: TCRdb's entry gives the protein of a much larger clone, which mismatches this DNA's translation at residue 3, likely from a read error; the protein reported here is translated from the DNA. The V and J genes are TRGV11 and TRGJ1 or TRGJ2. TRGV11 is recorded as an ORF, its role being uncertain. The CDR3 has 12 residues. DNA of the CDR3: TGTGCCCGCTGGATTCTTCGACTAAAGAAACTCTTT. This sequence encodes CARWILRLKKLF.

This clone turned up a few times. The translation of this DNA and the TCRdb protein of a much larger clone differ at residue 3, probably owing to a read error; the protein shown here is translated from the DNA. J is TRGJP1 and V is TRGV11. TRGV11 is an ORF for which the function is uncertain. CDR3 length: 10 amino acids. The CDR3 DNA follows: TGTACCCGTTTCCGTTGGTTCAAGATATTT. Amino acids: CTRFRWFKIF.

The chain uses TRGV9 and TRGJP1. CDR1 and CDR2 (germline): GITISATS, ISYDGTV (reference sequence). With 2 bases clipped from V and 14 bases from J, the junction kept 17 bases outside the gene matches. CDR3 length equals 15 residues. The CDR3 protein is CALWEACSLVEFKIF. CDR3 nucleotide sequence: TGTGCCTTGTGGGAGGCATGCTCACTGGTTGAATTCAAGATATTT.

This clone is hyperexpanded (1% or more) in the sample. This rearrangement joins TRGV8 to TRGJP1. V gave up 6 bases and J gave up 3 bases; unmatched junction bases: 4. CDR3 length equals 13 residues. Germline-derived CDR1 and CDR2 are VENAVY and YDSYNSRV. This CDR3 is CATWTPTGWFKIF. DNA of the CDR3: TGTGCCACCTGGACTCCCACTGGTTGGTTCAAGATATTT.

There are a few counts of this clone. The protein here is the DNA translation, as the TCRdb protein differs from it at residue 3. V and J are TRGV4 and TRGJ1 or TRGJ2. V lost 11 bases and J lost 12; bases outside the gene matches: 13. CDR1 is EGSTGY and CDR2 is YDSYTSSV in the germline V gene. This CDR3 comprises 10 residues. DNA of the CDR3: TGTGCCATCTGTCCATGGGGGAAACTCTTT. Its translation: CAICPWGKLF.

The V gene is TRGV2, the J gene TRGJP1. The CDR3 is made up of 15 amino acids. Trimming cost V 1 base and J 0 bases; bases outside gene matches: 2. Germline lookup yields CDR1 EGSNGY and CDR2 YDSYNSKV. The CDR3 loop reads CATWDGHTTGWFKIF. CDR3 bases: TGTGCCACCTGGGACGGTCATACCACTGGTTGGTTCAAGATATTT.

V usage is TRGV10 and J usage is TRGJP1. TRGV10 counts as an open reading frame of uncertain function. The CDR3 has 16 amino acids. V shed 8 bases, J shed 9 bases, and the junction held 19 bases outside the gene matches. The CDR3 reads CAAWDLERHPRWFKIF. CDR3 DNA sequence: TGTGCTGCGTGGGATTTAGAACGACATCCTCGTTGGTTCAAGATATTT.

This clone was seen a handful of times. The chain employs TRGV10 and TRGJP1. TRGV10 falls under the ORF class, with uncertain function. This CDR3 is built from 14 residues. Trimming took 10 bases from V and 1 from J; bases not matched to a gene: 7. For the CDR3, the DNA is TGTGCTGCGTTTTGGGGTACCACTGGTTGGTTCAAGATATTT. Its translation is CAAFWGTTGWFKIF.

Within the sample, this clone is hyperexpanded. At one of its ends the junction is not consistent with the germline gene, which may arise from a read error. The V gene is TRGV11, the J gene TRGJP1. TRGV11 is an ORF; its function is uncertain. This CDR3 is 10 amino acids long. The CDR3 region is CTCFRWFKIF. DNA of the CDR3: TGTACCTGTTTCCGTTGGTTCAAGATATTT.

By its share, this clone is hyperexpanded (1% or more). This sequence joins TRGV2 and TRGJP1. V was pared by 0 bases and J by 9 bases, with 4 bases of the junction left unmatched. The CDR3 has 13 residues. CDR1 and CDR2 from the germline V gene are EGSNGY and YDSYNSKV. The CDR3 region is CATWDGLSWFKIF. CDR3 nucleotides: TGTGCCACCTGGGACGGGCTGAGTTGGTTCAAGATATTT.

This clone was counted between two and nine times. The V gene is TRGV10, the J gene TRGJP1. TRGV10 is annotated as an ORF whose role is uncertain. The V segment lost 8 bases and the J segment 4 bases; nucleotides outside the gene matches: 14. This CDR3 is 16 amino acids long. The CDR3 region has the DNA TGTGCTGCGTGGGATTTTCACAAGGGCACTGGTTGGTTCAAGATATTT. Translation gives CAAWDFHKGTGWFKIF.